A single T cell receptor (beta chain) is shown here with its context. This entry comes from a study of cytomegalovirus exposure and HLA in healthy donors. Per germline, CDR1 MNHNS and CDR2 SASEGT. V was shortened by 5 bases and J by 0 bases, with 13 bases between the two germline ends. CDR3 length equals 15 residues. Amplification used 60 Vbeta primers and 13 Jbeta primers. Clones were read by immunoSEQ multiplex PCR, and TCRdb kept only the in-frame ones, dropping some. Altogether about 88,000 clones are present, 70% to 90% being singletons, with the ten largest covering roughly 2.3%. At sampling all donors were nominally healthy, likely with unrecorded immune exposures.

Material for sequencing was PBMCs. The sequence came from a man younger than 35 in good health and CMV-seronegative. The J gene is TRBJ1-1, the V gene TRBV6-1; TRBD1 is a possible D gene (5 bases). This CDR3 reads CASSRAGLVNTEAFF. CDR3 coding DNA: TGTGCCAGCAGTCGGGCAGGGCTGGTGAACACTGAAGCTTTCTTT.